This note documents a single T cell receptor beta chain sequence. Its antigen is still unknown. The sample belongs to a study of blood T cells in healthy people across ages. About the study: When template switching was applied, about one barcoded beta molecule was captured per two T cells.

Then a second PCR, running roughly 7 to 11 cycles, was carried out with a sample-barcoded 5' primer and a J-beta primer mix. Every sample returned 2.5 million or more CDR3-containing paired-end reads. TCRdb reprocessed the 5' RACE reads with MiXCR, giving one entry per CDR3 protein. The sample carries hundreds of thousands of distinct CDR3 sequences, around 43% recorded once. The CDR3 is 16 amino acids. Germline CDR1 and CDR2: SGHNT and YENEEA. The trim removed 4 bases at V and 3 bases at J, leaving 6 bases unmatched. Findings and limits, study-wide: One million T cells yielded diversity estimates that were considered underestimates.

The material sequenced was blood. The chain uses TRBV11-3 and TRBJ2-2; 9 bases fit TRBD2. The source of this sequence is an elderly man in good health. CDR3 loop: CASSSSGRRDTGELFF. The CDR3, as DNA: TGTGCCAGCAGCTCGAGCGGGAGGAGGGACACCGGGGAGCTGTTTTTT. The full variable domain, rest sourced from reference TRBV11-3 and TRBJ2-2, is EAGVVQSPRYKIIEKKQPVAFWCNPISGHNTLYWYLQNLGQGPELLIRYENEEAVDDSQLPKDRFSAERLKGVDSTLKIQPAELGDSAVYLCASSSSGRRDTGELFFGEGSRLTVL.